Described below is a single TCR beta chain sequence and its context. Its target antigen remains unknown. The input lacks base qualities; no much larger clone sits a single base away. CDR1 and CDR2 are drawn from the germline V gene: SQVTM, ANQGSEA. CDR3 length: 15 amino acids, cysteine to phenylalanine. The CDR3 DNA has 45 bases and is translated from base 1. To prepare the library, the immunoSEQ multiplex PCR assay was applied. RNA was extracted from all samples and reverse transcribed into cDNA as template for TCR sequencing. First-strand cDNA was synthesized with SuperScript III using a 2:1 mix of oligo-dT and random hexamers. Amplification bias was assessed with a synthetic immune receptor repertoire, and residual bias was removed computationally. The source study handled its data this way. Raw reads were preprocessed to remove errors, and CDR3 was defined by IMGT conventions from the conserved cysteine to phenylalanine. Clonality was computed by normalizing Shannon entropy by log2 of the number of productive unique TCRs and subtracting the result from 1. Whether scalp clones were CD4 or CD8 was inferred by matching scalp TCRbeta sequences against CD4 and CD8 repertoires sorted from blood. In TCRdb, the immuneACCESS table is reduced to in-frame sequences with V and J assigned. These tables do not hold every clone; where another copy was compared, an unresolved V gene accounts for under half, and the others remain unexplained. From that table come the V and J calls and clone size; the DNA was used to work out D and trimming. This sample has approximately 66,000 clones in its table, and about three fifths of those were observed once. The ten top clones hold over 15% of the sample.

This record comes from a study of CD8+ T cells in alopecia areata listed by TCRdb under 2018. Some background on the complete study: Treated patients were enrolled in an open-label pilot trial of oral tofacitinib at 5 to 10 mg twice daily for moderate-to-severe alopecia areata. Biopsies were taken from tofacitinib-treated patients at baseline and at 4 and 24 weeks of treatment, and a later scalp biopsy was taken in several of the tofacitinib-treated patients. TCRbeta CDR3 regions were amplified by immunoSEQ multiplex PCR using 35 Vbeta forward and 13 Jbeta reverse primers. Tofacitinib was administered for 6 to 18 months, and 6 months of follow-up off drug were then conducted to assess delayed response and recurrence. To study T cell clonal expansion in alopecia areata, the researchers applied high-throughput TCRbeta sequencing to both the C3H/HeJ mouse model and human patients. Clonality in the scalp was compared among normal scalp (n=4), patchy alopecia areata scalp (n=8), and alopecia totalis/universalis scalp (n=8). The RNA source kit depended on sample type: the PAXgene miRNA kit for fixed scalp, the miRNeasy kit for PBMCs, and the RNeasy kit for mouse skin. Human TCRbeta sequencing covered scalp tissue and sorted CD4+ and CD8+ peripheral blood T cells from patchy and totalis/universalis alopecia areata patients and healthy controls. The investigation overall reported the following: Shared TCR sequences between patients were less evident than in mice, which may be partly attributable to HLA diversity in the patient population. Compared with normal scalp, lesional scalp had higher clonality and more expanded CD8+ clones, particularly in alopecia totalis/universalis, a pattern that suggests antigenic drive. Unlike mouse skin, where gammadelta T cells dominate, normal human skin contains resident alphabeta T cells that get sequenced too, which complicates analysis of the scalp TCR repertoire.

The sample's time point label, in plain terms: baseline before oral tofacitinib. Peripheral blood and lesional scalp punch biopsies were obtained from patients with alopecia areata. After PBMCs were isolated by density centrifugation and stained for CD3, CD4 and CD8, a FACSAria was used to sort CD4+ and CD8+ T cells. The sample consisted of CD8+ T cells sorted from blood, taken at week 0. The chain is assembled from TRBV29-1 and TRBJ2-5; 13 central bases correspond to TRBD2. The J call is in doubt because the DNA end fits TRBJ2-7 better. This sequence was found in a human donor with alopecia areata. The CDR3 is CSVELAGGPFGEQYF. DNA sequence: TGCAGCGTAGAACTAGCGGGGGGGCCGTTCGGCGAGCAGTACTTC.